This T cell receptor beta chain is from a study of T-cell reconstitution after alpha-beta-depleted transplantation in children. General observations from the study: Surviving recipient T cells and thymic progenitors produced the high day-60 TCRbeta diversity seen in some patients. When one year had passed after transplant, most T-cell counts and diversity came from newly produced T cells. By about two months after transplant, alpha-beta T cells reportedly arose from several hundred graft clones that had expanded.

Germline-derived CDR1 and CDR2 are LGHDT and YNNKEL (reference sequence). The CDR3 is 15 amino acids. Germline trimming cut 4 bases from V and 5 bases from J; bases unmatched to any gene: 6. For TCRbeta, the library was prepared with unique molecular identifiers. Each CDR3 protein gets one entry after TCRdb re-called the PCR reads with MiXCR. The sample lists around 420,000 distinct CDR3 sequences, 16% seen once, with 25% to 30% in the top ten. Note on this clonotype: Antigen unknown.

The rearrangement links TRBV3-1 to TRBJ2-3; 10 bases are shared with TRBD2. This specimen was PBMCs, mostly from graft donor cells, taken 360 days after TCRalphabeta/CD19-depleted stem cell transplant. The TCR was taken from a boy under two years old who had a stem cell transplant for Wiskott-Aldrich syndrome, so the T cells may come from the graft donor. The CDR3 coding sequence is TGTGCCAGCAGCCCGAGCGGGGGGGTGATAGATACGCAGTATTTT. Amino acid sequence: CASSPSGGVIDTQYF.